Listed here are 5 T cell receptor beta chains from one sample, sequenced in a study of cytomegalovirus exposure and HLA in healthy donors. The PCR had 60 Vbeta and 13 Jbeta primers. Generated by immunoSEQ multiplex PCR, the TCRdb table keeps only in-frame clones and is missing some. The sample yields 170,000 or so clones, approximately 84% seen once. The sequenced sample consisted of PBMCs. The receptors were sampled from a woman between 50 and 59 years old in good health and CMV-seropositive.

V gene TRBV5-1 combines with J gene TRBJ1-1, with 7 bases aligning to TRBD1. The V segment lost 4 bases and the J segment 1 base; nucleotides outside the gene matches: 4. Germline lookup yields CDR1 SGHRS and CDR2 YFSETQ. The CDR3 consists of 14 residues. The CDR3 protein is CASSVGQENTEAFF. The CDR3 nucleotides read TGCGCCAGCAGCGTCGGACAGGAGAACACTGAAGCTTTCTTT.

The J gene is TRBJ2-1, the V gene TRBV28; 11 nucleotides line up with TRBD2. The length of the CDR3 is 16 residues. V shed 2 bases and J 10 bases; nucleotides not matched to a gene: 10. Germline lookup yields CDR1 MDHEN and CDR2 SYDVKM. In DNA form, the CDR3 reads TGTGCCAGCAGTTTAGGGACTAGCGGACCACTACAGGAGCAGTTCTTC. Amino acid sequence: CASSLGTSGPLQEQFF.

The sample holds one count of this clone. The chain joins TRBV18 to TRBJ1-1; possible D gene TRBD1, 6 bases. The CDR3 is 15 residues long. V lost 4 bases and J 6 bases, leaving 18 bases between the germline ends. Germline lookup yields CDR1 KGHSH and CDR2 LQKENI. CDR3 nucleotides: TGTGCCAGCTCACTATACAGGGAAAGTAAGGCTGAAGCTTTCTTT. Translated: CASSLYRESKAEAFF.

V is TRBV7-9 and J is TRBJ1-2; 7 bases line up with TRBD1. Germline CDR1 SEHNR, CDR2 FQNEAQ (reference sequence). CDR3 size: 14 residues. Trimming cost V 0 bases and J 6 bases; bases outside gene matches: 4. CDR3 in DNA: TGTGCCAGCAGCTTAGCCGCAGGACAGGATGGCTACACCTTC. Translated, it gives CASSLAAGQDGYTF. Using reference TRBV7-9 and TRBJ1-2 for the parts outside the CDR3, the full variable domain is DTGVSQNPRHKITKRGQNVTFRCDPISEHNRLYWYRQTLGQGPEFLTYFQNEAQLEKSRLLSDRFSAERPKGSFSTLEIQRTEQGDSAMYLCASSLAAGQDGYTFGSGTRLTVV.

The rearrangement joins TRBV10-2 to TRBJ1-2; possibly TRBD1 for D (6 bases). Germline loops: CDR1 WSHSY, CDR2 SAAADI. This CDR3 region has 12 residues. Trimming shortened V by 7 bases and J by 6 bases, and 12 bases separated the two germline ends. For the CDR3, the DNA is TGCGCCAGCAAACAGGGATTAGATGGCTACACCTTC. This sequence encodes CASKQGLDGYTF.